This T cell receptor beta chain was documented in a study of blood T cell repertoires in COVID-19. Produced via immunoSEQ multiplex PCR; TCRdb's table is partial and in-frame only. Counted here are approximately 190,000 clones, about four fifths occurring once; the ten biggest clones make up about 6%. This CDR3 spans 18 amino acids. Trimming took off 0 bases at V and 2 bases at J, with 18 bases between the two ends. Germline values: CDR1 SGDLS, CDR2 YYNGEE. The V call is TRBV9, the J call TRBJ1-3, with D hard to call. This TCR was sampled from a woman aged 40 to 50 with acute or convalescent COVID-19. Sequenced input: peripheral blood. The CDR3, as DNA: TGTGCCAGCAGCGTAGCTACCCTAAAGAGTGGGCCTGGAAACACCATATATTTT. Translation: CASSVATLKSGPGNTIYF.